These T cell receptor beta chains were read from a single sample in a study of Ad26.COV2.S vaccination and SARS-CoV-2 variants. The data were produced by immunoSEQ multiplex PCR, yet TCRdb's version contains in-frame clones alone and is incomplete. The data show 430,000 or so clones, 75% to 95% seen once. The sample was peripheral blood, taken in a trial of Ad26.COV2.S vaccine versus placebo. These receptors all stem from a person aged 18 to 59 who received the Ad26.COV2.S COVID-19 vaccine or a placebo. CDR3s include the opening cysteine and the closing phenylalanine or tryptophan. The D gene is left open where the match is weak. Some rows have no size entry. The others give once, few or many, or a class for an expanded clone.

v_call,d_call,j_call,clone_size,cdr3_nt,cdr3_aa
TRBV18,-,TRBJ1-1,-,TGTGCCAGCTCACCGGTGGGGCTAGGCACTGAAGCTTTCTTT,CASSPVGLGTEAFF
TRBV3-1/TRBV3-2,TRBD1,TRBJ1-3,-,TGTGCCAGCAGCCAGAAGGCCGGGACAGGGCGAGGAAACACCATATATTTT,CASSQKAGTGRGNTIYF
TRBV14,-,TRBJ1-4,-,TGTGCCAGCAGCTTCTGGGCACCGACTAATGAAAAACTGTTTTTT,CASSFWAPTNEKLFF
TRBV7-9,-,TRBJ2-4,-,TGTGCCAGCAGCTCCCTACGTTCCAGGGGGGAAGCCAAAAACATTCAGTACTTC,CASSSLRSRGEAKNIQYF
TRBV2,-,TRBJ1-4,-,TGTGCCAGCAGTGGCCTGGAGGAGCAGAACTATGAAAAACTGTTTTTT,CASSGLEEQNYEKLFF
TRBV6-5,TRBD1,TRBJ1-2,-,TGTGCCAGCAGTTACTCCGACAGGGCAGACTATGGCTACACCTTC,CASSYSDRADYGYTF
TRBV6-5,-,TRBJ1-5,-,TGTGCCAGCGGAAGGCAGGCTGGGCAGCCCCAGCATTTT,CASGRQAGQPQHF
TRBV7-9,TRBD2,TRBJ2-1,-,TGTGCCAGCAGCTTTGGAATCGCCGGGACTAGCGGGGGGGAGCAGTTCTTC,CASSFGIAGTSGGEQFF
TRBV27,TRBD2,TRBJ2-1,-,TGTGCCAGCAGGATTAGCGGGGGGACGAATGAGCAGTTCTTC,CASRISGGTNEQFF
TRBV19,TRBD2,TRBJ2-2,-,TGTGCCAGTAGTTCCTCCGAGACTAGCTTTACCGGGGAGCTGTTTTTT,CASSSSETSFTGELFF
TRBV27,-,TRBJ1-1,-,TGTGCCAGCAGTTCCCGGGGGGACACTGAAGCTTTCTTT,CASSSRGDTEAFF
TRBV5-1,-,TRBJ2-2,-,TGCGCCAGCAGCTTGAGGGGGTCGGTAGGGAACACCGGGGAGCTGTTTTTT,CASSLRGSVGNTGELFF
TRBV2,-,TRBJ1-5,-,TGTGCCAGCAGTATTTCAGGGTCCCAGCCCCAGCATTTT,CASSISGSQPQHF
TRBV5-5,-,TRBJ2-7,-,TGTGCCAGCAGCTTGGGAGCGGTGACCTCCTACGAGCAGTACTTC,CASSLGAVTSYEQYF
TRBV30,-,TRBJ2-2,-,-,CACFGPGQGTGELFF
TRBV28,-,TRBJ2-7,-,TGTGCCAGCAGTTTACAGGGTTCCTACGAGCAGTACTTC,CASSLQGSYEQYF
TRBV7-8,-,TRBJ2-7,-,TGTGCCAGCAGTCCCGGGGAAAATACAACCTACGAGCAGTACTTC,CASSPGENTTYEQYF
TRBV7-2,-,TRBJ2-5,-,TGTGCCAGCAGCTTAGATCGGGGGCAAGAGACCCAGTACTTC,CASSLDRGQETQYF
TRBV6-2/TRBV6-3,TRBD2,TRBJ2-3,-,TGTGCCAGCAGTTACCTCCTCCTAGCGGGATTCAGCACAGATACGCAGTATTTT,CASSYLLLAGFSTDTQYF
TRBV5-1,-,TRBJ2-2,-,TGCGCCAGCAGCTTGGTCCGGGGCACCGGGGAGCTGTTTTTT,CASSLVRGTGELFF
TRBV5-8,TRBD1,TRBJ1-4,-,TGTGCCAGCAGCCAAGGGACAGTTTCAACAACTAATGAAAAACTGTTTTTT,CASSQGTVSTTNEKLFF
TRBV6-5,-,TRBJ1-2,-,TGTGCCACCGGGGATCGTGGGCTCCTGGGCTACACCTTC,CATGDRGLLGYTF
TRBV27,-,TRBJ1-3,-,TGTGCCAGCAGTTTAGGCCCAAGGAACACCATATATTTT,CASSLGPRNTIYF
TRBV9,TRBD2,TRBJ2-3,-,TGTGCCAGCAGCGTAGGGCTAGCGGGAGCCACAGATACGCAGTATTTT,CASSVGLAGATDTQYF
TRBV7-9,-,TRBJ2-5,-,TGTGCCAGCAGCTTAGCCAACAGGCCGCCCATGGAGACCCAGTACTTC,CASSLANRPPMETQYF
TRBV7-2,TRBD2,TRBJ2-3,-,TGTGCCAGCAGCTTAGCCCCACTAGCGGAACCAGATTTT,CASSLAPLAEPDF
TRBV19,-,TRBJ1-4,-,TGTGCCAGCAAGACAATTGCGGCAAGAGCAACTAATGAAAAACTGTTTTTT,CASKTIAARATNEKLFF
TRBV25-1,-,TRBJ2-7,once,TGTGCCAGCAGTGAGACGGGGATCTCCTACGAGCAGTACTTC,CASSETGISYEQYF
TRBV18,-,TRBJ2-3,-,TGTGCCAGCTCACCAGGTGGCACAGATACGCAGTATTTT,CASSPGGTDTQYF
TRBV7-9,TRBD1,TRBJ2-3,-,TGTGCCAGCAGCTTAGTTACCGGGCAGGGGGGCACAGATACGCAGTATTTT,CASSLVTGQGGTDTQYF
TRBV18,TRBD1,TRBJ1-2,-,TGTGCCAGCTCACCAGTCTGGGCAGGGGGCACCTATGGCTACACCTTC,CASSPVWAGGTYGYTF
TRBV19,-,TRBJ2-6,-,TGTGCCAGTAGTACTGGGGCCAACGTCCTGACTTTC,CASSTGANVLTF
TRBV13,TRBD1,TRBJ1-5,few,TGTGCCAGCAGCTTAGGACAGGGGGCCGGGCAGCCCCAGCATTTT,CASSLGQGAGQPQHF
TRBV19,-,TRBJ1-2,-,TGTGCCAGCTTCGGACAAAACTATGGCTACACCTTC,CASFGQNYGYTF
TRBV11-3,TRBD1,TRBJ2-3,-,TGTGCCAGCAGCTCCGACAGGGGAGGTACGCAGTATTTT,CASSSDRGGTQYF
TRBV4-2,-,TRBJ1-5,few,TGTGCCAGCAGCCAAGATTTTAGCAATCAGCCCCAGCATTTT,CASSQDFSNQPQHF
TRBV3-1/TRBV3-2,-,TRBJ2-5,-,TGTGCCAGCAGCCAAGATTGGGGGGGGCGGGAGACCCAGTACTTC,CASSQDWGGRETQYF
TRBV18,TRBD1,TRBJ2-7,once,TGTGCCAGCTCAACTGCCGGGACAGGGGCCTACGAGCAGTACTTC,CASSTAGTGAYEQYF
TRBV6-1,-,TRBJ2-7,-,TGTGCCAGCAGTGAAGGCTACGAGCAGTACTTC,CASSEGYEQYF
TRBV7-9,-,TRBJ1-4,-,TGTGCCAGCAGCTCCCTTGGGGGGGGAGGCGAAAAACTGTTTTTT,CASSSLGGGGEKLFF
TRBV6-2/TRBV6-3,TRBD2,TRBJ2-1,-,TGTGCCAGCACCCCCCGGCCGGGACTAGCGGGAGTCGTGGGGAATGAGCAGTTCTTC,CASTPRPGLAGVVGNEQFF
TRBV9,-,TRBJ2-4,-,TGTGCCAGCAGCGCTTCCCCGGGGCTGACTTTAAACATTCAGTACTTC,CASSASPGLTLNIQYF
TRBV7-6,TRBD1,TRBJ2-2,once,TGTGTAGCCACAGGGGAGACCGGGGAGCTGTTTTTT,CVATGETGELFF
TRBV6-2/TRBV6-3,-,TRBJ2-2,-,TGTGCCAGCAGCCTAGGGACCGGGGAGCTGTTTTTT,CASSLGTGELFF
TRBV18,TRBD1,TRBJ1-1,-,TGTGCCAGCTCATCCGGACAGGGGGCAGGTGAAGCTTTCTTT,CASSSGQGAGEAFF
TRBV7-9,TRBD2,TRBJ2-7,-,TGTGCCAGCAGCCCGCGACTAGCGGCTACCTACGAGCAGTACTTC,CASSPRLAATYEQYF
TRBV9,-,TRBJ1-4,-,TGTGCCAGCAGCCTACGATCGCCGGGGCAACTGTTTTTT,CASSLRSPGQLFF
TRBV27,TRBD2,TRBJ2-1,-,TGTGCCAGCAGTTTCGGACTAGCGGGAGATTTAGGGGCCCTGAACAATGAGCAGTTCTTC,CASSFGLAGDLGALNNEQFF
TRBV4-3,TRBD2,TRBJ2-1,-,TGCGCCAGCAGCCAAGATCCCCTAGCGGGAGGGCATAATGAGCAGTTCTTC,CASSQDPLAGGHNEQFF
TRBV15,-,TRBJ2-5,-,TGTGCCACCAGCAGAAGTTACGGGGGACAAGAGACCCAGTACTTC,CATSRSYGGQETQYF
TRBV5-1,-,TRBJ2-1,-,TGCGCCAGCAGCTTGGCCAGGTACAATGAGCAGTTCTTC,CASSLARYNEQFF
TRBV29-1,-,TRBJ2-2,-,TGCAGCGGTAGGACAGCGAACACCGGGGAGCTGTTTTTT,CSGRTANTGELFF
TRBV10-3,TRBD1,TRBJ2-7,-,TGTGCCATCAGTGGGGGACAGGATCCCTACGAGCAGTACTTC,CAISGGQDPYEQYF